The present T cell receptor (beta chain) was sequenced within a study of shared clonotypes between healthy human individuals. Study-wide results and limits: Clonotype sharing across several donors was observed for around 4.8% of naive CD4 clonotypes.

On this clone: Antigen specificity is unknown.

CDR1 and CDR2 (germline): MNHEY, SMNVEV (reference sequence). Trimming took off 6 bases at V and 3 bases at J, with 15 bases between the two ends. The CDR3 consists of 14 residues. Method: immunoSEQ multiplex PCR; TCRdb's copy keeps in-frame clones and lacks some. The sample lists 2 million to 2.5 million clones, around 90% occurring once. The sample taken for sequencing was naive CD4+ T cells from PBMCs. This sample's subset: CD45RA+ positively selected. This chain joins TRBV27 and TRBJ2-7; D is unresolved. The receptor was derived from a man between 18 and 29 years old in good health. Some clones in this sample may be carry-over from other donors' samples. The CDR3 sequence: CASSSGGLDYEQYF. CDR3 nucleotides: TGTGCCAGCAGCTCAGGCGGCCTAGACTACGAGCAGTACTTC.